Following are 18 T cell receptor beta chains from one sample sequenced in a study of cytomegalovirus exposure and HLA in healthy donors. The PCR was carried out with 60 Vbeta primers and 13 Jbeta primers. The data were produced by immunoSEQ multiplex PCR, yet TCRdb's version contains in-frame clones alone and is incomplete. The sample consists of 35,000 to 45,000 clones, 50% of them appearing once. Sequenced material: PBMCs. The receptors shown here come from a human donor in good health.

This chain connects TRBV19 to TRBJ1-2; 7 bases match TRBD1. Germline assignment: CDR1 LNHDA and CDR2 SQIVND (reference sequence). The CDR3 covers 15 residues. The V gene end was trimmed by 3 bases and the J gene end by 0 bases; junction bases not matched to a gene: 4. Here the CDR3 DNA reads TGTGCCAGTAGTATGGGGGACAGAGCTAACTATGGCTACACCTTC. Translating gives CASSMGDRANYGYTF.

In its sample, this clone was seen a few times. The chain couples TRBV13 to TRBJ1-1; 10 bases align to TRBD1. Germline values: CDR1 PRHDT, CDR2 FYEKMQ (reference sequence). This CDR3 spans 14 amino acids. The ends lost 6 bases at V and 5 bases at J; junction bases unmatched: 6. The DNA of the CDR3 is TGTGCCAGCAGGCGGGACAGGGGAGGAACTGAAGCTTTCTTT. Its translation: CASRRDRGGTEAFF.

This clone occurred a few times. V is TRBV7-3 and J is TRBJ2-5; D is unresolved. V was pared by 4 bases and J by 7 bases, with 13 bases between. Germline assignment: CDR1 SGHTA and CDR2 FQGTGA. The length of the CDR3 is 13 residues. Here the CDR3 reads CASSSPPTGTQYF. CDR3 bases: TGTGCCAGCAGCTCTCCCCCTACTGGGACCCAGTACTTC.

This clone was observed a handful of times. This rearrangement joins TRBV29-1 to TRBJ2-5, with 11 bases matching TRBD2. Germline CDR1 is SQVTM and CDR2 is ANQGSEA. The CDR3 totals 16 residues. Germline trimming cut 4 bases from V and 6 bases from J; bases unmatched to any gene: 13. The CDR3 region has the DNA TGCAGCGTTGTCCTAGCGGGGGGCCAGGGCGTGCAGACCCAGTACTTC. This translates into CSVVLAGGQGVQTQYF. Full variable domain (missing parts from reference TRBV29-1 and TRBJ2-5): SAVISQKPSRDICQRGTSLTIQCQVDSQVTMMFWYRQQPGQSLTLIATANQGSEATYESGFVIDKFPISRPNLTFSTLTVSNMSPEDSSIYLCSVVLAGGQGVQTQYFGPGTRLLVL.

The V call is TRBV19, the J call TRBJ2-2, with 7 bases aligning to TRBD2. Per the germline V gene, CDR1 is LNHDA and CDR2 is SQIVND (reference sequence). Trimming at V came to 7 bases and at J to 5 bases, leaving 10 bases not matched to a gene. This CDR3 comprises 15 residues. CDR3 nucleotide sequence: TGTGCCAGTATACCAGCGGGGCGAACAACCGGGGAGCTGTTTTTT. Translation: CASIPAGRTTGELFF.

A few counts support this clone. CDR3 protein: CSVSGLANTGELFF. CDR3 coding DNA: TGCAGCGTGTCGGGACTAGCGAACACCGGGGAGCTGTTTTTT. This sequence joins TRBV29-1 and TRBJ2-2, with TRBD2 matching 8 bases. Germline CDR1 reads SQVTM; CDR2 reads ANQGSEA. CDR3 length: 14 residues. Unmatched junction bases numbered 3, after V lost 6 bases and J lost 0 bases.

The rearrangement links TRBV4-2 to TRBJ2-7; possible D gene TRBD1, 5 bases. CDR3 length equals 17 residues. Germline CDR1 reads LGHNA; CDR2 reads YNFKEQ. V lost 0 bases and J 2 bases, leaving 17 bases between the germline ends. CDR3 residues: CASSQETAHPRAYEQYF. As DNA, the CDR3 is TGTGCCAGCAGCCAAGAGACAGCTCACCCCCGCGCCTACGAGCAGTACTTC.

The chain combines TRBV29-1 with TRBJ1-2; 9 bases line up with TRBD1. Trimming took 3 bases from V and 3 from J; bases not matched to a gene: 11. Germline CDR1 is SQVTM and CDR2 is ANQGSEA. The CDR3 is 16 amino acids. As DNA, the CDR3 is TGCAGCGTTGATAAAAGGGTACAGGGGGCCTACTATGGCTACACCTTC. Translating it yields CSVDKRVQGAYYGYTF.

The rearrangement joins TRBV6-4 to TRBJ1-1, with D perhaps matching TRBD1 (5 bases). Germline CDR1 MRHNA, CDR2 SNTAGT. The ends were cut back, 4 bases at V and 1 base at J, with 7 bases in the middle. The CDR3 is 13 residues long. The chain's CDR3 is CASSVQGNTEAFF. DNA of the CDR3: TGTGCCAGCAGTGTCCAGGGGAACACTGAAGCTTTCTTT.

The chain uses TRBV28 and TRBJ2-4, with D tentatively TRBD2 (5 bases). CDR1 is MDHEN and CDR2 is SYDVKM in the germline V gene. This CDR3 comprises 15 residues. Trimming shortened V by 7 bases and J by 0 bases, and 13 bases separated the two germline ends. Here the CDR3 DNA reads TGTGCCAGCAACACCCACGGACTAGCCAAAAACATTCAGTACTTC. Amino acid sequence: CASNTHGLAKNIQYF. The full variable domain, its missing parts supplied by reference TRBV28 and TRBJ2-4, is DVKVTQSSRYLVKRTGEKVFLECVQDMDHENMFWYRQDPGLGLRLIYFSYDVKMKEKGDIPEGYSVSREKKERFSLILESASTNQTSMYLCASNTHGLAKNIQYFGAGTRLSVL.

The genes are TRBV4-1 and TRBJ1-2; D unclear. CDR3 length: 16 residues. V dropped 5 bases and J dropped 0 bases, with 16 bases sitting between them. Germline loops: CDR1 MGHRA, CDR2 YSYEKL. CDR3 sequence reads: CASSSQVGRANYGYTF. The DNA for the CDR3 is TGCGCCAGCAGCTCCCAAGTGGGCAGAGCTAACTATGGCTACACCTTC.

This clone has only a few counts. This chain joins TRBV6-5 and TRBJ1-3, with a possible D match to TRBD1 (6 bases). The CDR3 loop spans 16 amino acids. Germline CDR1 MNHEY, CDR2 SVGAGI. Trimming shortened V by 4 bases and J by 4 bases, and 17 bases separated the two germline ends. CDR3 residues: CASSLRSTGSGNTIYF. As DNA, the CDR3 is TGTGCCAGCAGTTTACGGTCCACAGGGAGCGGAAACACCATATATTTT.

Here the CDR3 DNA reads TGTGCCAGCAGTTCCCCCGAGCCAGGGGACTATGGCTACACCTTC. It is translated as CASSSPEPGDYGYTF. The V call is TRBV28, the J call TRBJ1-2, with D tentatively TRBD1 (6 bases). Looked up from germline, CDR1 is MDHEN and CDR2 is SYDVKM. The CDR3 totals 15 residues. Trimming took off 4 bases at V and 3 bases at J, with 15 bases between the two ends.

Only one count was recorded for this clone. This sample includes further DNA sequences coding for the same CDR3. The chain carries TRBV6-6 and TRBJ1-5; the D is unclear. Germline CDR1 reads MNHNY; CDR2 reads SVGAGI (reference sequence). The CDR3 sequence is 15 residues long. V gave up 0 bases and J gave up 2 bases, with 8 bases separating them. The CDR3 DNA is TGTGCCAGCAGTTACTCAGGCCAGGGCAATCAGCCCCAGCATTTT. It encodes CASSYSGQGNQPQHF.

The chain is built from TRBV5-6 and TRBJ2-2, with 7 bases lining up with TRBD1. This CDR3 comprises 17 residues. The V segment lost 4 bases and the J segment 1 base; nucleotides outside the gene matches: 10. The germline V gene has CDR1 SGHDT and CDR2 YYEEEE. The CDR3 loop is CASSGALGTVNTGELFF. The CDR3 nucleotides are TGTGCCAGCAGCGGAGCACTTGGGACAGTGAACACCGGGGAGCTGTTTTTT.

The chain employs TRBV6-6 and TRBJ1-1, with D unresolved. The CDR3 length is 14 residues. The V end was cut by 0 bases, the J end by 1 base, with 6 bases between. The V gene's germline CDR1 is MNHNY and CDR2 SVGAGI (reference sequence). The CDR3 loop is CASSYSYPNTEAFF. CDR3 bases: TGTGCCAGCAGTTACTCCTATCCGAACACTGAAGCTTTCTTT.

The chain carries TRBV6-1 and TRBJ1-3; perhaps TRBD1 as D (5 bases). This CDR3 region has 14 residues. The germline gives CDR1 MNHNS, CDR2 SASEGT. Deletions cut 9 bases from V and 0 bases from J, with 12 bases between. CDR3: CASIRQISGNTIYF. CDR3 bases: TGTGCCAGTATCCGACAGATCTCTGGAAACACCATATATTTT.

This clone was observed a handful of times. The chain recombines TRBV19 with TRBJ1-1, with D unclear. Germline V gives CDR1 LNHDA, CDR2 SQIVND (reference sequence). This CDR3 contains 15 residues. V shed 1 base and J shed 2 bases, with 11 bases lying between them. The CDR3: CASSIVLFSNTEAFF. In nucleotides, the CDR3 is TGTGCCAGTAGTATAGTATTGTTCAGTAACACTGAAGCTTTCTTT.